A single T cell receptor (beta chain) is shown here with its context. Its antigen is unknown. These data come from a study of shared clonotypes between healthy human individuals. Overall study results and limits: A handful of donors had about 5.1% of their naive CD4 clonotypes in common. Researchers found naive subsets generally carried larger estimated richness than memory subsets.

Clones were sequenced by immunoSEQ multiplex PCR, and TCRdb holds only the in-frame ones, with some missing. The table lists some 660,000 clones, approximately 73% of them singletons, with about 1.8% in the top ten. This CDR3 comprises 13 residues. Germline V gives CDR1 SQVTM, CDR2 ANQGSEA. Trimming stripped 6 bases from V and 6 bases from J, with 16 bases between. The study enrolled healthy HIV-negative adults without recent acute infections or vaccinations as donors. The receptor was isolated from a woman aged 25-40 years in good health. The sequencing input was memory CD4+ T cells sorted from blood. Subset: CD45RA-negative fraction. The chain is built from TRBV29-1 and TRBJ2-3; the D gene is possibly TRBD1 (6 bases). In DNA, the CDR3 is TGCAGCGTAGGACAGAATAGTGTGGATACGCAGTATTTT. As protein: CSVGQNSVDTQYF.